The entry that follows covers one T cell receptor (beta chain) sequence. Its antigen remains unknown. An end of the junction does not agree with germline; a read error may underlie this. This sample stems from a study of T cells after posttransplantation cyclophosphamide. Study-wide points: Skin or GI-infiltrating T cells shared few TRB sequences with blood. After PTCy, TRB diversity resembled that of CNI/methotrexate controls.

The CDR3 sequence is 14 residues long. Germline values: CDR1 SNHLY, CDR2 FYNNEI. Treatment was busulfan-fludarabine conditioning, a marrow graft, and cyclophosphamide on days +3 and +4. Clones were read by immunoSEQ multiplex PCR, and TCRdb kept only the in-frame ones, dropping some. The table includes tens of thousands of clones, about 90% detected once. This chain connects TRBV2 to TRBJ1-3; TRBD1 agrees at 10 bases. The TCR was taken from a male patient between 55 and 70 years old who received an allogeneic stem cell transplant from a related donor and was CMV-positive. Certain T cells may be donor cells from the graft. The input for sequencing was PBMCs, taken around 67 days after allogeneic stem cell transplant with posttransplant cyclophosphamide. CDR3 sequence: CASSRQGAGNTIYF. DNA for the CDR3: TGTGCCAGCAGTCGACAGGGGGCTGGGAACACCATATATTTT.